This TCR beta chain was recovered during a study of blood T cell repertoires in COVID-19. Overall study: The United States, Italy and Spain provided the acute and convalescent COVID-19 samples.

Per the study methods: Reference gene primer amplification yielded estimated nucleated cell counts. Clones were sequenced by immunoSEQ multiplex PCR, and TCRdb holds only the in-frame ones, with some missing. V and J calls and clone size are those listed in that table; D and trimming were worked out from the DNA. Of 150,000 or so clones in the sample, around nine tenths were seen once. The germline CDR1 and CDR2 sequences are LGHNT and FRNRAP. The CDR3 is made up of 18 amino acids. This chain connects TRBV12-5 to TRBJ2-5, with D possibly TRBD1 on 6 matching bases. The sample taken for sequencing was peripheral blood. The receptor was derived from a human donor in a cohort sampled during active COVID-19. The CDR3 bases are TGTGCCCTCAACCTCAGGACAACCAGGGGAAAGTTGGGAGAGACCCAGTACTTC. It yields the protein CALNLRTTRGKLGETQYF.